This TCR beta chain was captured in a study of cytomegalovirus exposure and HLA in healthy donors. The PCR was carried out with 60 Vbeta primers and 13 Jbeta primers. Assay: immunoSEQ multiplex PCR; the TCRdb copy retains only in-frame clones and omits some. This sample carries 150,000 to 250,000 clones, with around 0.7% going to the ten biggest clones. The CDR3 totals 15 residues. The J segment lost 4 bases and the V segment lost 5 bases, leaving 10 bases of the junction unmatched. Germline V gene data show CDR1 as MGHRA and CDR2 as YSYEKL. Sequenced: PBMCs. V and J are TRBV4-1 and TRBJ1-2; 7 positions match TRBD1. This clonotype was sampled from a boy between 5 and 17 years old in good health and CMV-seronegative. The CDR3 DNA sequence: TGCGCCAGCAGCATCCTGCGGGACAGCGTCTATGGCTACACCTTC. This translates into CASSILRDSVYGYTF.